This passage covers 30 T cell receptor beta chains from one sample sequenced in a study of blood T cell repertoires in COVID-19. Only in-frame clones appear in the TCRdb table, and some are missing; sequencing was by immunoSEQ multiplex PCR. The data show 13,000 to 15,000 clones, with 65% to 85% seen just once and approximately 30% held by the top ten. The source material was peripheral blood. The source of these receptors is a middle-aged man with active COVID-19.

Concerning this clone itself: At one of its ends the junction is not consistent with the germline gene, which may arise from a read error. The chain employs TRBV10-2 and TRBJ1-1; no clear D. Germline V gene lookup returns CDR1 WSHSY and CDR2 SAAADI. The CDR3 runs 13 residues. The CDR3 DNA reads as TGCGCCAGCAGGGAGTCTAAGAACACTGAAGCTTTCTTT. The encoded protein is CASRESKNTEAFF.

By sample share, this clone is hyperexpanded. This chain connects TRBV7-9 to TRBJ2-1, with TRBD1 as a possible D gene (5 bases). Germline values: CDR1 SEHNR, CDR2 FQNEAQ (reference sequence). V was trimmed by 1 base and J by 4 bases, leaving 8 bases between them. The CDR3 loop spans 14 amino acids. CDR3 sequence: CASSLGGWYNEQFF. The CDR3, as DNA: TGTGCCAGCAGCTTAGGGGGCTGGTACAATGAGCAGTTCTTC.

The gene calls are TRBV4-1 and TRBJ2-7, with 7 bases fitting TRBD1. Germline lookup yields CDR1 MGHRA and CDR2 YSYEKL. After removal of 1 base from V and 0 bases from J, the junction contained 0 bases not matched to a gene. The CDR3 is made up of 14 amino acids. Here the CDR3 DNA reads TGCGCCAGCAGCCAAGCAGGGGGCTCCTACGAGCAGTACTTC. It specifies CASSQAGGSYEQYF.

The gene calls are TRBV11-1 and TRBJ2-5, with 9 positions matching TRBD1. CDR3 size: 16 residues. With 8 bases clipped from V and 5 bases from J, the junction kept 15 bases outside the gene matches. Germline CDR1 SGHAT, CDR2 FQDESV (reference sequence). CDR3 loop: CASGYSGQGLLETQYF. The CDR3 DNA reads as TGTGCCAGCGGGTACTCTGGACAGGGGTTGTTGGAGACCCAGTACTTC.

The V and J genes are TRBV10-3 and TRBJ2-7, with D possibly TRBD2 on 5 matching bases. The CDR3 covers 12 residues. V lost 9 bases and J 3 bases, leaving 12 bases between the germline ends. The germline gives CDR1 ENHRY, CDR2 SYGVKD. The CDR3 DNA reads as TGTGCCATGACTACGTCTCGCTACGAGCAGTACTTC. This sequence encodes CAMTTSRYEQYF.

J is TRBJ2-7 and V is TRBV3-1 (or the pseudogene TRBV3-2); D is uncertain. The germline gives CDR1 LGHDT, CDR2 YNNKEL (reference sequence). Trimming removed 1 base from V and 5 bases from J, with 15 bases in between. The CDR3 consists of 15 residues. CDR3 DNA: TGTGCCAGCAGCCAAGGGAGATTTAGCATCCACGAGCAGTACTTC. Protein: CASSQGRFSIHEQYF.

J is TRBJ2-7 and V is TRBV9; D is ambiguous. V was pared by 0 bases and J by 0 bases, with 7 bases between. The CDR3 runs to 14 residues. CDR1 is SGDLS, CDR2 YYNGEE, per germline. This chain's CDR3 is CASSVGAGSYEQYF. For the CDR3, the DNA is TGTGCCAGCAGCGTAGGCGCCGGCTCCTACGAGCAGTACTTC.

V is TRBV19 and J is TRBJ2-1; 9 positions match TRBD2. The CDR3 runs 14 residues. Germline V gives CDR1 LNHDA, CDR2 SQIVND (reference sequence). V trimming: 3 bases; J trimming: 8 bases; junction bases outside the gene matches: 5. DNA for the CDR3: TGTGCCAGTAGTATTAGCGGGAGTATGGATGAGCAGTTCTTC. Its protein product is CASSISGSMDEQFF.

This chain links TRBV24-1 with TRBJ2-3; a weak D match, TRBD1 (6 bases). The germline V gene has CDR1 KGHDR and CDR2 SFDVKD. CDR3 size: 14 residues. V lost 5 bases and J 4 bases, leaving 12 bases between the germline ends. CDR3 DNA: TGTGCCACCAGTGCTGGGGGCGCCGCAGATACGCAGTATTTT. The encoded protein is CATSAGGAADTQYF.

The rearrangement links TRBV28 to TRBJ2-1; 8 nucleotides align to TRBD2. The trim removed 4 bases at V and 2 bases at J, leaving 10 bases unmatched. CDR3 size: 17 residues. Germline CDR1 MDHEN, CDR2 SYDVKM. The CDR3 loop is CASSSPPWREAYNEQFF. CDR3 nucleotides: TGTGCCAGCAGTTCCCCCCCTTGGCGGGAGGCCTACAATGAGCAGTTCTTC. Complete variable domain (other parts from reference TRBV28 and TRBJ2-1): DVKVTQSSRYLVKRTGEKVFLECVQDMDHENMFWYRQDPGLGLRLIYFSYDVKMKEKGDIPEGYSVSREKKERFSLILESASTNQTSMYLCASSSPPWREAYNEQFFGPGTRLTVL.

V gene TRBV4-1 combines with J gene TRBJ1-4; 9 nucleotides align to TRBD1. This CDR3 spans 18 amino acids. Looked up from germline, CDR1 is MGHRA and CDR2 is YSYEKL. The junction had 8 bases not matched to a gene; V was cut back by 1 base and J by 2 bases. The CDR3 loop reads CASSQGRSGQGTNEKLFF. As DNA, the CDR3 is TGCGCCAGCAGCCAAGGGAGATCCGGACAGGGGACTAATGAAAAACTGTTTTTT.

This clone occurred once. The J gene is TRBJ2-4, the V gene TRBV4-1, with D maybe TRBD2 (5 bases). CDR3 length: 19 amino acids. CDR1 and CDR2 (germline): MGHRA, YSYEKL. Trimming left V 2 bases short and J 0 bases short, with 20 bases between. In nucleotides, the CDR3 is TGCGCCAGCAGCCAAATCGTCAAAGGACGGAGGTTAGCCAAAAACATTCAGTACTTC. It translates to CASSQIVKGRRLAKNIQYF.

This sequence joins TRBV7-3 and TRBJ1-1, with 9 bases that match TRBD1. Germline CDR1 is SGHTA and CDR2 is FQGTGA. The CDR3 contains 17 residues. V dropped 5 bases and J dropped 4; count of bases not matched to a gene: 14. In DNA form, the CDR3 reads TGTGCCAGCAGCCCCGGAGGGACAGGGCCTTTCGCCACTGAAGCTTTCTTT. Encoded protein: CASSPGGTGPFATEAFF.

V is TRBV7-9 and J is TRBJ1-3, with TRBD1 matching over 7 bases. CDR1 and CDR2 from the germline V gene are SEHNR and FQNEAQ (reference sequence). The CDR3 sequence is 14 residues long. V dropped 3 bases and J dropped 4; count of bases not matched to a gene: 3. CDR3: CASSLTGLGNTIYF. The CDR3 DNA sequence: TGTGCCAGCAGCTTGACAGGGCTCGGAAACACCATATATTTT.

The genes are TRBV15 and TRBJ2-3; D is unresolved. V lost 0 bases and J 0 bases, leaving 13 bases between the germline ends. Germline V CDR1 and CDR2: LNHNV, YYDKDF (reference sequence). This CDR3 has 17 residues. CDR3: CATSRDSMVVSTDTQYF. In DNA form, the CDR3 reads TGTGCCACCAGCAGAGATTCCATGGTAGTAAGCACAGATACGCAGTATTTT.

The chain combines TRBV13 with TRBJ2-3; TRBD1 agrees at 10 bases. This CDR3 region has 14 residues. Germline values: CDR1 PRHDT, CDR2 FYEKMQ (reference sequence). V was pared by 6 bases and J by 4 bases, with 4 bases of the junction left unmatched. Written as DNA, the CDR3 is TGTGCCAGCAGAGACAGGGGGCATCCAGATACGCAGTATTTT. This translates into CASRDRGHPDTQYF. Full variable domain (remainder filled in from reference TRBV13 and TRBJ2-3): AAGVIQSPRHLIKEKRETATLKCYPIPRHDTVYWYQQGPGQDPQFLISFYEKMQSDKGSIPDRFSAQQFSDYHSELNMSSLELGDSALYFCASRDRGHPDTQYFGPGTRLTVL.

This sequence joins TRBV9 and TRBJ2-1, with 12 bases identical to TRBD1. This CDR3 spans 16 amino acids. Trimming at V came to 4 bases and at J to 7 bases, leaving 9 bases not matched to a gene. Germline V CDR1 and CDR2: SGDLS, YYNGEE. The CDR3 nucleotides read TGTGCCAGCAGCTTAAGGGGGACAGGGGGCGCGAATGAGCAGTTCTTC. Its protein is CASSLRGTGGANEQFF.

The chain links TRBV6-5 to TRBJ2-7, with a possible D match to TRBD2 (6 bases). Germline CDR1 is MNHEY and CDR2 is SVGAGI. The CDR3 length is 14 residues. V gave up 5 bases and J gave up 2 bases, with 13 bases separating them. The CDR3 loop reads CASSRTEGTYEQYF. CDR3 sequence (DNA): TGTGCCAGCAGTCGGACGGAGGGTACCTACGAGCAGTACTTC.

The rearrangement uses TRBV27 and TRBJ2-1; D might be TRBD1 (6 bases). CDR1 and CDR2 from the germline V gene are MNHEY and SMNVEV (reference sequence). V was cut by 5 bases and J by 9 bases, with 14 bases left in between. The CDR3 has 13 residues. In nucleotides, the CDR3 is TGTGCCAGCAGTCCTACCAGGGGTGGTGAGCAGTTCTTC. This sequence encodes CASSPTRGGEQFF.

V and J are TRBV28 and TRBJ2-1; 11 nucleotides agree with TRBD2. Per germline, CDR1 MDHEN and CDR2 SYDVKM. The trim removed 6 bases at V and 7 bases at J, leaving 11 bases unmatched. There are 16 residues in the CDR3. CDR3 coding DNA: TGTGCCAGCAGGTCTGCGCTAGCGGGAGGAATGAATGAGCAGTTCTTC. This translates into CASRSALAGGMNEQFF.

V is TRBV5-1 and J is TRBJ1-2, with TRBD1 identical over 7 bases. Looked up from germline, CDR1 is SGHRS and CDR2 is YFSETQ. J was trimmed by 5 bases and V by 3 bases; bases with no gene match: 10. This CDR3 has 15 residues. The DNA of the CDR3 is TGCGCCAGCAGCTCAGAGACAGGGCCTCGGTATGGCTACACCTTC. Amino acid sequence: CASSSETGPRYGYTF.

The chain carries TRBV6-2 or TRBV6-3 and TRBJ2-5; D gene unclear. The germline gives CDR1 MNHEY, CDR2 SVGEGT. The CDR3 extends over 14 amino acids. Trimming removed 2 bases at V and 0 bases at J, with 7 bases between. The CDR3 protein is CASSYGPNQETQYF. The CDR3 DNA sequence: TGTGCCAGCAGTTACGGGCCCAACCAAGAGACCCAGTACTTC.

This rearrangement joins TRBV9 to TRBJ2-3; 11 nucleotides line up with TRBD2. Germline V gene data show CDR1 as SGDLS and CDR2 as YYNGEE. V lost 3 bases to trimming and J lost 0 bases; unmatched junction nucleotides: 3. This CDR3 has 16 amino acids. As DNA, the CDR3 is TGTGCCAGCAGCGCACTAGCGGGAGTTAGCACAGATACGCAGTATTTT. As protein: CASSALAGVSTDTQYF.

The V and J genes are TRBV30 and TRBJ2-7; maybe TRBD1 (5 bases). The CDR3 is 13 residues long. From germline, CDR1 is GTSNPN and CDR2 SVGIG (reference sequence). Trimming pared 4 bases from V and 1 base from J, leaving 11 bases between. The CDR3 region is CAWTEGESYEQYF. The CDR3, as DNA: TGTGCCTGGACGGAAGGGGAATCCTACGAGCAGTACTTC.

This clone was recorded only once. The chain is built from TRBV28 and TRBJ2-7; 9 nucleotides line up with TRBD2. The germline gives CDR1 MDHEN, CDR2 SYDVKM. V shed 5 bases and J 6 bases; nucleotides not matched to a gene: 2. CDR3 length equals 12 residues. The CDR3 nucleotides read TGTGCCAGCAGTACGACTAGCGGCGAGCAGTACTTC. Translating it yields CASSTTSGEQYF.

The J gene is TRBJ2-1, the V gene TRBV6-2 or TRBV6-3; possibly TRBD2 for D (6 bases). V dropped 2 bases and J dropped 0 bases, with 14 bases sitting between them. Germline loops: CDR1 MNHEY, CDR2 SVGEGT. The CDR3 is 17 amino acids. The CDR3 coding sequence is TGTGCCAGCAGTTACCCAAACGGACTATTCTCCTACAATGAGCAGTTCTTC. It translates to CASSYPNGLFSYNEQFF.

This chain joins TRBV9 and TRBJ2-5, with a possible D match to TRBD1 (5 bases). Germline V gene data show CDR1 as SGDLS and CDR2 as YYNGEE. The length of the CDR3 is 17 residues. The germline V and J ends were trimmed by 2 bases and 2 bases, with 19 bases remaining between them. The CDR3 is CASSVPVGQIQQETQYF. The CDR3 DNA reads TGTGCCAGCAGCGTCCCGGTGGGGCAGATCCAACAAGAGACCCAGTACTTC.

V and J are TRBV2 and TRBJ2-1, with 11 bases lining up with TRBD2. CDR1 and CDR2 (germline): SNHLY, FYNNEI. V trimming: 3 bases; J trimming: 1 base; junction bases outside the gene matches: 14. The CDR3 contains 20 residues. CDR3 nucleotides: TGTGCCAGCAGTGACACTAGCGGGGGAACAAGAAGCCTTTCCTACAATGAGCAGTTCTTC. It is translated as CASSDTSGGTRSLSYNEQFF.

This clone is labeled medium-sized (0.01 to 0.1%). The chain recombines TRBV28 with TRBJ1-1, with 11 bases lining up with TRBD1. Trimming cost V 0 bases and J 0 bases; bases outside gene matches: 3. The germline CDR1 and CDR2 sequences are MDHEN and SYDVKM. CDR3 length: 17 amino acids. The CDR3 nucleotides are TGTGCCAGCAGTTTATGGGGACAGGGGGATTTGAACACTGAAGCTTTCTTT. It encodes CASSLWGQGDLNTEAFF. The variable domain in full, completed from reference TRBV28 and TRBJ1-1, reads DVKVTQSSRYLVKRTGEKVFLECVQDMDHENMFWYRQDPGLGLRLIYFSYDVKMKEKGDIPEGYSVSREKKERFSLILESASTNQTSMYLCASSLWGQGDLNTEAFFGQGTRLTVV.

The chain links TRBV7-9 to TRBJ2-1, with D unresolved. Germline V gene data show CDR1 as SEHNR and CDR2 as FQNEAQ (reference sequence). Trimming shortened V by 6 bases and J by 8 bases, and 8 bases separated the two germline ends. The CDR3 totals 11 residues. CDR3 coding DNA: TGTGCCAGCAGGCAGATTGATGAGCAGTTCTTC. This codes for CASRQIDEQFF.